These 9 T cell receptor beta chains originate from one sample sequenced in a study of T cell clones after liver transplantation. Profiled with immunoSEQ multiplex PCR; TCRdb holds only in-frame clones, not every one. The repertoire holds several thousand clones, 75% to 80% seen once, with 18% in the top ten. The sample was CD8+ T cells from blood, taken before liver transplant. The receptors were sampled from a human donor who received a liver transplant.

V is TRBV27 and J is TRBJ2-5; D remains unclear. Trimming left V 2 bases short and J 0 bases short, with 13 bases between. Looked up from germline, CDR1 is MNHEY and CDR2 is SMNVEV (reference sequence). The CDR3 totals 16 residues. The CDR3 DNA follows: TGTGCCAGCAGTTTAACAGACCCCCTCTACCAAGAGACCCAGTACTTC. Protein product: CASSLTDPLYQETQYF.

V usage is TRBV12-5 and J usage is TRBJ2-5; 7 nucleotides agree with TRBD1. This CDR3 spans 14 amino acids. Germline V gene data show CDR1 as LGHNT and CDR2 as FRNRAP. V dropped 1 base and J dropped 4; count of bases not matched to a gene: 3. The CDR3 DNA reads TGTGCTAGTGGTTTGGGAGGGACAGCAGAGACCCAGTACTTC. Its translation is CASGLGGTAETQYF.

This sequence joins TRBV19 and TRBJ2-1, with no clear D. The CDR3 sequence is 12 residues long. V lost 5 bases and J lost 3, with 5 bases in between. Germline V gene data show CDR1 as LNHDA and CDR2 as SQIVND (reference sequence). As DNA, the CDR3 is TGTGCCAGTAGTTGGGGCTACAATGAGCAGTTCTTC. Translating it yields CASSWGYNEQFF.

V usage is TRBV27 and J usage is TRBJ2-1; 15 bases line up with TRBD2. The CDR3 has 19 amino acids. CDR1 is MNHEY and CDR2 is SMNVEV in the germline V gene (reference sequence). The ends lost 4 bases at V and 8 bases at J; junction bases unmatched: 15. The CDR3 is CASSSRTSGRARVVYEQFF. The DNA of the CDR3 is TGTGCCAGCAGTTCACGGACTAGCGGGAGGGCCCGGGTAGTCTATGAGCAGTTCTTC.

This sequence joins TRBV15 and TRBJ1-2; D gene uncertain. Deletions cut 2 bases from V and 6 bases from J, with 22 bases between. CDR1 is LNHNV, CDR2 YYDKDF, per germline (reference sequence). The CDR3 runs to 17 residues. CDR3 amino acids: CATSRLPRSDFKHGYTF. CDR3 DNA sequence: TGTGCCACCAGCAGATTACCCCGTTCGGACTTTAAACATGGCTACACCTTC. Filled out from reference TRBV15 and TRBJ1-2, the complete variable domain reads DAMVIQNPRYQVTQFGKPVTLSCSQTLNHNVMYWYQQKSSQAPKLLFHYYDKDFNNEADTPDNFQSRRPNTSFCFLDIRSPGLGDTAMYLCATSRLPRSDFKHGYTFGSGTRLTVV.

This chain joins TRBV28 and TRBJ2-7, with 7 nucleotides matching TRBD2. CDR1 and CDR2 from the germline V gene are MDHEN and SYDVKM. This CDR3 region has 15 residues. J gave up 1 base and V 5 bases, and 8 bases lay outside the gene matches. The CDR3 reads CASSPLAGPSYEQYF. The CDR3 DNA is TGTGCCAGCAGTCCCTTAGCGGGCCCATCCTACGAGCAGTACTTC.

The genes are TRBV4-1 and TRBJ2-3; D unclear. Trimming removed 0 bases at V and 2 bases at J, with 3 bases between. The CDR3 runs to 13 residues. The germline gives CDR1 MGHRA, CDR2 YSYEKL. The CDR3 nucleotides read TGCGCCAGCAGCCAAGACTCCACAGATACGCAGTATTTT. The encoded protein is CASSQDSTDTQYF.

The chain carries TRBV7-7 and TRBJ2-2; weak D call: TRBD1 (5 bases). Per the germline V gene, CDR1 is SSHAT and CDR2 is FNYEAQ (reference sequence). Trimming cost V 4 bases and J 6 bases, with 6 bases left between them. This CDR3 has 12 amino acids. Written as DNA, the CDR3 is TGTGCCAGCAGCTGGGGCTCCGGGGAGCTGTTTTTT. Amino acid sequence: CASSWGSGELFF.

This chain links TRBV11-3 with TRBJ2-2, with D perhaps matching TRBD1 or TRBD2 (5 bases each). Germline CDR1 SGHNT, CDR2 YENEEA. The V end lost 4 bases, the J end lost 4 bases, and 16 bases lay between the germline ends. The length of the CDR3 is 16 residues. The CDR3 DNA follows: TGTGCCAGCAGCTACCGGGACCAAGGTATCACCGGGGAGCTGTTTTTT. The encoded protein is CASSYRDQGITGELFF.